These 25 T cell receptor beta chains came from one sample sequenced in a study of blood T cell repertoires in COVID-19. The data were produced by immunoSEQ multiplex PCR, yet TCRdb's version contains in-frame clones alone and is incomplete. The sample carries approximately 260,000 clones, about 79% recorded once. The material sequenced was peripheral blood. The source is a woman at least 80 years old with acute or convalescent COVID-19.

The chain has TRBV6-5 and TRBJ1-5; D is perhaps TRBD1 (6 bases). The CDR3 extends over 13 amino acids. Trimming cost V 7 bases and J 4 bases, with 11 bases left between them. Looked up from germline, CDR1 is MNHEY and CDR2 is SVGAGI. Here the CDR3 reads CASTLQGNQPQHF. The CDR3 region has the DNA TGTGCCAGCACCCTCCAGGGGAATCAGCCCCAGCATTTT.

V and J are TRBV6-5 and TRBJ2-7; TRBD1 matches at 12 bases. J gave up 5 bases and V 6 bases, and 8 bases lay outside the gene matches. The germline V gene encodes CDR1 MNHEY and CDR2 SVGAGI. This CDR3 contains 15 residues. CDR3 loop: CASRRPGQGANEQYF. The CDR3 nucleotides are TGTGCCAGCAGACGCCCGGGACAGGGGGCAAACGAGCAGTACTTC.

This chain connects TRBV5-5 to TRBJ1-5; D perhaps matches TRBD1 (5 bases). V shed 0 bases and J shed 0 bases, with 7 bases lying between them. The CDR3 contains 15 residues. Germline V gives CDR1 SGHKS, CDR2 YYEKEE (reference sequence). The CDR3 loop reads CASSLVGVSNQPQHF. For the CDR3, the DNA is TGTGCCAGCAGCTTGGTAGGGGTTAGCAATCAGCCCCAGCATTTT.

The rearrangement links TRBV7-6 to TRBJ1-3; 10 positions match TRBD1. Trimming at V came to 0 bases and at J to 2 bases, leaving 13 bases not matched to a gene. CDR1 and CDR2 from the germline V gene are SGHVS and FNYEAQ. The CDR3 loop spans 20 amino acids. The CDR3 DNA reads TGTGCCAGCAGCTTAGCTACCCAGGGGGACAGGGGTCCTCCTGGAAACACCATATATTTT. The encoded protein is CASSLATQGDRGPPGNTIYF.

V is TRBV9 and J is TRBJ1-6, with TRBD1 matching over 7 bases. Trimming cost V 2 bases and J 6 bases; bases outside gene matches: 2. The CDR3 covers 14 residues. The V gene's germline CDR1 is SGDLS and CDR2 YYNGEE. The CDR3 reads CASSVRQGNSPLHF. As DNA, the CDR3 is TGTGCCAGCAGCGTCCGACAGGGTAATTCACCCCTCCACTTT.

For the CDR3, the DNA is TGTGCCAGCAGCTCAGGACAGAATAATCAGCCCCAGCATTTT. Translated, it gives CASSSGQNNQPQHF. The chain joins TRBV11-2 to TRBJ1-5, with D maybe TRBD1 (6 bases). CDR1 SGHAT and CDR2 FQNNGV come from the germline V gene. Trimming shortened V by 4 bases and J by 4 bases, and 11 bases separated the two germline ends. The CDR3 has 14 residues.

The CDR3 DNA follows: TGTGCCAGTAGTATAAGTAACACCCGGAACAGCTACGAGCAGTACTTC. Amino acid sequence: CASSISNTRNSYEQYF. The rearrangement uses TRBV19 and TRBJ2-7; D is unclear. In germline, CDR1 is LNHDA, CDR2 SQIVND (reference sequence). The CDR3 is 16 residues long. The V end was cut by 2 bases, the J end by 3 bases, with 17 bases between.

CDR3 amino acids: CASRPPGQNGYTF. In DNA, the CDR3 is TGTGCCAGCAGACCCCCGGGACAGAATGGCTACACCTTC. This chain connects TRBV6-5 to TRBJ1-2; the match to TRBD1 covers 7 bases. V lost 6 bases and J lost 6; bases outside the gene matches: 7. Germline V gene sequence: CDR1 MNHEY, CDR2 SVGAGI. This CDR3 has 13 residues.

The chain couples TRBV28 to TRBJ1-4; no firm D call. CDR1 and CDR2 (germline): MDHEN, SYDVKM. V lost 6 bases, J lost 5 bases, and 16 bases lay in between. The CDR3 has 15 amino acids. Here the CDR3 DNA reads TGTGCCAGCAGAGGCCGACGGGAAGGAAATGAAAAACTGTTTTTT. It encodes CASRGRREGNEKLFF. Complete variable domain (other parts from reference TRBV28 and TRBJ1-4): DVKVTQSSRYLVKRTGEKVFLECVQDMDHENMFWYRQDPGLGLRLIYFSYDVKMKEKGDIPEGYSVSREKKERFSLILESASTNQTSMYLCASRGRREGNEKLFFGSGTQLSVL.

The V and J genes are TRBV30 and TRBJ1-3; 8 bases align to TRBD1. The CDR3 sequence is 15 residues long. Trimming cost V 0 bases and J 3 bases; bases outside gene matches: 4. Germline V lookup: CDR1 GTSNPN, CDR2 SVGIG (reference sequence). CDR3: CAWSVRQGSGNTIYF. In nucleotides, the CDR3 is TGTGCCTGGAGTGTACGACAGGGGAGTGGAAACACCATATATTTT.

The chain recombines TRBV27 with TRBJ1-4; TRBD1 agrees at 9 bases. This CDR3 region has 14 residues. Per the germline V gene, CDR1 is MNHEY and CDR2 is SMNVEV (reference sequence). V was clipped by 3 bases and J by 7 bases; unmatched bases: 3. The CDR3 loop is CASSFRDRAEKLFF. DNA for the CDR3: TGTGCCAGCAGTTTCCGGGACAGGGCTGAAAAACTGTTTTTT.

The chain has TRBV5-1 and TRBJ2-5; D possibly corresponds to TRBD1 (6 bases). V lost 2 bases and J 1 base, leaving 27 bases between the germline ends. Germline V gene sequence: CDR1 SGHRS, CDR2 YFSETQ. There are 20 residues in the CDR3. The CDR3 protein is CASSFPLWPRTTGSQETQYF. In DNA form, the CDR3 reads TGCGCCAGCAGCTTCCCTCTTTGGCCCCGAACCACAGGGTCCCAAGAGACCCAGTACTTC. Full variable domain (remainder filled in from reference TRBV5-1 and TRBJ2-5): KAGVTQTPRYLIKTRGQQVTLSCSPISGHRSVSWYQQTPGQGLQFLFEYFSETQRNKGNFPGRFSGRQFSNSRSEMNVSTLELGDSALYLCASSFPLWPRTTGSQETQYFGPGTRLLVL.

The rearrangement links TRBV25-1 to TRBJ1-4, with D possibly matching TRBD1 (5 bases). With 1 base removed from V and 8 bases from J, the gap between germline ends came to 11 bases. The germline V gene encodes CDR1 MGHDK and CDR2 SYGVNS. The CDR3 is 14 residues long. In DNA, the CDR3 is TGTGCCAGCAGTGAATTCAGGGCGGGGGAAAAACTGTTTTTT. This encodes CASSEFRAGEKLFF.

V usage is TRBV13 and J usage is TRBJ1-2, with 7 bases fitting TRBD1. CDR1 and CDR2 (germline): PRHDT, FYEKMQ (reference sequence). The CDR3 is 15 residues long. V lost 2 bases, J lost 1 base, and 4 bases stayed unmatched. Here the CDR3 reads CASSLLSGGNYGYTF. The DNA for the CDR3 is TGTGCCAGCAGCTTACTTTCAGGGGGTAACTATGGCTACACCTTC.

The chain combines TRBV5-1 with TRBJ1-3, with unresolved D. Germline V gene lookup returns CDR1 SGHRS and CDR2 YFSETQ. This CDR3 is built from 15 residues. V lost 4 bases and J 0 bases, leaving 11 bases between the germline ends. The CDR3 DNA reads TGCGCCAGCAGCCCAGAGGAGGTCTCTGGAAACACCATATATTTT. It yields the protein CASSPEEVSGNTIYF.

The chain uses TRBV28 and TRBJ1-1; a possible D gene is TRBD1 (6 bases). The CDR3 is 12 residues long. Looked up from germline, CDR1 is MDHEN and CDR2 is SYDVKM. Trimming removed 8 bases from V and 0 bases from J, with 7 bases in between. Here the CDR3 reads CASYRVNTEAFF. The CDR3 DNA follows: TGTGCCAGCTACAGGGTGAACACTGAAGCTTTCTTT.

For this clone: Other DNA sequences in the sample encode the same CDR3. The V gene is TRBV19, the J gene TRBJ1-5; possibly TRBD1 for D (5 bases). CDR1 is LNHDA and CDR2 is SQIVND in the germline V gene (reference sequence). V was pared by 3 bases and J by 6 bases, with 12 bases between. The CDR3 length is 14 residues. The CDR3 protein is CASSIGQGGQPQHF. The CDR3 bases are TGTGCCAGTAGTATCGGGCAGGGTGGTCAGCCCCAGCATTTT.

There are a few counts of this clone. J is TRBJ1-2 and V is TRBV18, with 8 positions matching TRBD1. This CDR3 contains 14 residues. Per germline, CDR1 KGHSH and CDR2 LQKENI. V lost 0 bases and J lost 7; bases outside the gene matches: 4. CDR3 sequence reads: CASSPPNGQGGYTF. Here the CDR3 DNA reads TGTGCCAGCTCACCACCCAACGGACAGGGTGGCTACACCTTC.

The rearrangement links TRBV10-3 to TRBJ2-7, with 8 bases identical to TRBD2. The germline V gene encodes CDR1 ENHRY and CDR2 SYGVKD. The length of the CDR3 is 14 residues. V trimming: 4 bases; J trimming: 2 bases; junction bases outside the gene matches: 4. The CDR3, as DNA: TGTGCCATCAGTGCGGGGCGGGGGGCCTACGAGCAGTACTTC. Amino acids: CAISAGRGAYEQYF.

DNA of the CDR3: TGTGCCAGCAGCCGCGGGGGCATCACAGATACGCAGTATTTT. Translation gives CASSRGGITDTQYF. The gene calls are TRBV5-4 and TRBJ2-3, with a possible D match to TRBD2 (7 bases). The length of the CDR3 is 14 residues. The ends were cut back, 4 bases at V and 2 bases at J, with 11 bases in the middle. The germline V gene encodes CDR1 SGHNT and CDR2 YYREEE (reference sequence). Full variable domain (missing parts from reference TRBV5-4 and TRBJ2-3): ETGVTQSPTHLIKTRGQQVTLRCSSQSGHNTVSWYQQALGQGPQFIFQYYREEENGRGNFPPRFSGLQFPNYSSELNVNALELDDSALYLCASSRGGITDTQYFGPGTRLTVL.

The V call is TRBV9, the J call TRBJ1-6; no clear D. The CDR3 totals 13 residues. Per the germline V gene, CDR1 is SGDLS and CDR2 is YYNGEE. The ends were cut back, 0 bases at V and 9 bases at J, with 7 bases in the middle. CDR3 in amino acids: CASSVGRGSPLHF. The CDR3 DNA sequence: TGTGCCAGCAGCGTAGGTAGAGGTTCACCCCTCCACTTT.

The rearrangement links TRBV28 to TRBJ1-5, with TRBD1 as a possible D gene (5 bases). Germline CDR1 reads MDHEN; CDR2 reads SYDVKM. The CDR3 has 15 amino acids. The germline V and J ends were trimmed by 3 bases and 3 bases, with 12 bases remaining between them. The CDR3 protein is CASSFVDGHNQPQHF. CDR3 bases: TGTGCCAGCAGTTTCGTGGACGGACACAATCAGCCCCAGCATTTT. Full variable domain (remainder filled in from reference TRBV28 and TRBJ1-5): DVKVTQSSRYLVKRTGEKVFLECVQDMDHENMFWYRQDPGLGLRLIYFSYDVKMKEKGDIPEGYSVSREKKERFSLILESASTNQTSMYLCASSFVDGHNQPQHFGDGTRLSIL.

The rearrangement joins TRBV6-2 or TRBV6-3 to TRBJ2-5, with 8 bases aligning to TRBD2. CDR3 length equals 16 residues. Germline V gene lookup returns CDR1 MNHEY and CDR2 SVGEGT. The ends lost 5 bases at V and 5 bases at J; junction bases unmatched: 13. CDR3 amino acids: CASSKGPAGGEETQYF. The CDR3 DNA reads as TGTGCCAGCAGTAAAGGTCCGGCGGGGGGTGAGGAGACCCAGTACTTC.

The V call is TRBV7-9, the J call TRBJ1-4; TRBD1 agrees at 8 bases. Trimming removed 5 bases from V and 0 bases from J; junction bases left unmatched: 5. The length of the CDR3 is 16 residues. Germline assignment: CDR1 SEHNR and CDR2 FQNEAQ (reference sequence). The CDR3 sequence is CASSPRQGTTNEKLFF. The CDR3 DNA follows: TGTGCCAGCAGCCCCAGACAGGGGACAACTAATGAAAAACTGTTTTTT.

This clone appeared a few times. The chain combines TRBV5-1 with TRBJ2-1, with D possibly being TRBD1 (5 bases). V lost 0 bases to trimming and J lost 3 bases, with 10 bases between them. Germline CDR1 and CDR2: SGHRS and YFSETQ. The CDR3 runs 15 residues. CDR3 loop: CASSLEGQNYNEQFF. CDR3 nucleotides: TGCGCCAGCAGCTTGGAGGGGCAGAACTACAATGAGCAGTTCTTC.